This TCR beta chain emerged from a study of T cells in Graves' hyperthyroidism and ophthalmopathy. Study-wide background: Prior to any treatment, at the point of initial diagnosis, peripheral blood was collected. Findings and limits, study-wide: Blood also contained most expanded thyroid clonotypes above 0.001. Ophthalmopathy was distinguished from stable hyperthyroidism by 13 V-J signatures.

Lactation, pregnancy, other autoimmune disease or uncontrolled infection led to exclusion of patients. Using RNA transcripts as the source, TCR beta CDR3 regions were amplified. In the first-round RT-PCR of the TCR CDR3, the HTBI primer set was used. MiXCR was run by TCRdb on the multiplex PCR reads, yielding one entry per CDR3 protein. The sample consists of about 410,000 distinct CDR3 sequences, roughly 14% of them appearing once. V lost 6 bases and J lost 7; bases outside the gene matches: 3. CDR3 length equals 12 residues. Germline loops: CDR1 SGHVS, CDR2 FQNEAQ. This clonotype was picked up many times. Its cognate antigen is unknown.

This chain links TRBV7-8 with TRBJ2-1; TRBD2 matches 7 bases. The sequencing input was blood. This sequence was found in a young man with Graves' ophthalmopathy. The CDR3 DNA follows: TGTGCCAGCAGGGGAGGGGATAATGAGCAGTTCTTC. As protein: CASRGGDNEQFF.